This T cell receptor beta chain stems from a study of Tregs in tolerant kidney transplant recipients. Germline loops: CDR1 SGHRS, CDR2 YFSETQ. The trim removed 4 bases at V and 6 bases at J, leaving 10 bases unmatched. The CDR3 is made up of 14 amino acids. Sequencing was performed with immunoSEQ multiplex PCR; in TCRdb, only in-frame clones are kept and a portion is missing. The data show tens of thousands of clones, roughly 93% seen once. The sequencing used CD4+ T cells from blood, collected before the transplant. The rearrangement joins TRBV5-1 to TRBJ2-7; 7 bases match TRBD2. This clonotype was sampled from a human donor who received a combined kidney and bone marrow transplant. The CDR3 nucleotides read TGCGCCAGCAGCGCCGCGGGGGTTAACGGCGAGCAGTACTTC. Amino acid sequence: CASSAAGVNGEQYF.